This T cell receptor (beta chain) was documented in a study of a mutant IDH1 vaccine in newly diagnosed glioma (dated by TCRdb to about 2021). With respect to the entire study: Of the roughly 33 treated patients, around 62% were male and around 40% were female, and the mean age was 40.4 years. Prior to enrollment, standard therapy consisting of radiotherapy alone, temozolomide alone, or radiochemotherapy with temozolomide had been administered to patients, with the combination being received by most patients. Longitudinal TCRB deep sequencing was performed for 20 to 25 treated patients wherever samples were available for exploratory analyses. Peripheral blood was drawn at six visits: V03 (baseline), V05, V07, V10, V12 and V13. The study at large found these results: Vaccine-induced immune responses across multiple MHC alleles were detected in around 92% of patients. Pseudoprogression appeared unrelated to alterations in the top peripheral T cell clonotypes detected by TCRB sequencing. It was noted by the authors that analyses of patient blood samples could not be reproduced owing to sample limitations. Selection of PBMC samples for TCRB deep sequencing was based on availability.

Libraries were made using the immunoSEQ multiplex PCR assay. Rearranged TCR beta chain sequences were amplified using the hsTCRB Kit according to the manufacturer's protocol. An Illumina MiSeq was used to sequence the TCRB libraries. Per the authors' processing: The proprietary platform of the kit vendor was used for demultiplexing, trimming and gene mapping. TCRdb provides this immuneACCESS table in a form limited to in-frame rearrangements. Some clones are lacking; in checked studies, under half of them reflect an unresolved V gene, and why the rest are absent is not known. V, J and clone size derive from that table, while D and trimming were established from the DNA sequence. For this sample there are more than 80,000 clones; 80% to 90% appear just once. The top ten clonotypes cover approximately 8% of the sample. Taken from the germline V gene (reference sequence), the CDR1 and CDR2 loops are SEHNR and FQNEAQ. Taken from cysteine to phenylalanine, the CDR3 has 15 residues. Only the CDR3 part of the read is kept: 45 bases, read in frame from the first base. V and J lose 5 bases and 4 bases, and a span of 17 bases separates them.

This clone was seen a single time. Its recognized antigen is unknown. The input lacks base qualities; no much larger clone sits a single base away. The sample's time point label, decoded: baseline, week 1 (first vaccination visit). Reading the label with the study, this specimen's treatment or condition is: pre-vaccination baseline after standard-of-care therapy. The donors had newly diagnosed IDH1-mutant astrocytomas of WHO grade 3 or 4 that showed loss of nuclear ATRX. The samples were drawn from NOA16, a multicentre, single-arm, open-label phase I trial in Germany that tested a mutant IDH1 peptide vaccine in humans for the first time. Blood drawn at visit V03 was used as the baseline sample for immunogenicity testing. Genomic DNA for TCRB sequencing was isolated from EDTA blood with the DNeasy Blood and Tissue Kit.

The source of this sequence is a woman between 45 and 60 years old with glioma. Here the sequenced sample was PBMCs, taken from a glioma patient treated with radiotherapy, temozolomide or both. The chain couples TRBV7-9 to TRBJ1-2, and perhaps TRBD1 as D gene, on 5 matching bases. Here is the DNA: TGTGCCAGCAGCCTTACGGGACCGAGTTCCTATGGCTACACCTTC. This encodes CASSLTGPSSYGYTF.